Listed here are 30 T cell receptor beta chains from one sample, sequenced in a study of T cells in tumors after PD-1 blockade. Some clones are missing from TCRdb's copy, which holds only in-frame ones; the method was immunoSEQ multiplex PCR. The data show more than 40,000 clones, roughly 80% seen once. Material: PBMCs, obtained before anti-PD-1 treatment. These receptors were collected from a human donor with basal cell carcinoma.

This clone showed up just a few times. This chain links TRBV20-1 with TRBJ1-6, with 10 bases fitting TRBD1. The CDR3 loop spans 16 amino acids. Germline V lookup: CDR1 DFQATT, CDR2 SNEGSKA (reference sequence). J was trimmed by 5 bases and V by 3 bases; bases with no gene match: 7. The CDR3 DNA is TGCAGTGCTAGTGGTTTAGGGACAGGGGATAATTCACCCCTCCACTTT. The encoded protein is CSASGLGTGDNSPLHF.

This clone was seen more than once but under ten times. The chain is built from TRBV13 and TRBJ2-7; 7 bases map to TRBD1. Germline loops: CDR1 PRHDT, CDR2 FYEKMQ (reference sequence). J lost 0 bases, V lost 4 bases, and 3 bases had no gene match. CDR3 length: 14 residues. CDR3 sequence (DNA): TGTGCCAGCAGCTCGGGACAGAACTCCTACGAGCAGTACTTC. This encodes CASSSGQNSYEQYF.

The chain has TRBV30 and TRBJ2-1; 12 nucleotides agree with TRBD2. Trimming took 0 bases from V and 7 from J; bases not matched to a gene: 4. Germline values: CDR1 GTSNPN, CDR2 SVGIG (reference sequence). CDR3 length equals 15 residues. CDR3 amino acids: CAWSVPSGGANEQFF. In DNA, the CDR3 is TGTGCCTGGAGTGTCCCTAGCGGGGGGGCTAATGAGCAGTTCTTC.

The chain couples TRBV6-5 to TRBJ1-1; D not certain. The CDR3 contains 15 residues. From germline, CDR1 is MNHEY and CDR2 SVGAGI. With 3 bases removed from V and 0 bases from J, the gap between germline ends came to 11 bases. CDR3 amino acids: CASSYGTTMNTEAFF. In nucleotides, the CDR3 is TGTGCCAGCAGTTATGGTACAACGATGAACACTGAAGCTTTCTTT.

This clone was observed once. The chain combines TRBV20-1 with TRBJ1-1; D is unresolved. V was cut by 3 bases and J by 5 bases, with 7 bases left in between. The germline gives CDR1 DFQATT, CDR2 SNEGSKA (reference sequence). CDR3 length: 11 residues. In nucleotides, the CDR3 is TGCAGTGCTAGCCGGGAGACTGAAGCTTTCTTT. Its protein product is CSASRETEAFF.

This chain joins TRBV7-9 and TRBJ2-7, with 10 bases fitting TRBD1. Germline trimming cut 5 bases from V and 3 bases from J; bases unmatched to any gene: 7. Germline CDR1 SEHNR, CDR2 FQNEAQ (reference sequence). The CDR3 length is 15 residues. The CDR3 nucleotides are TGTGCCAGCAGCGGAGGGACAGGGGCGTACTACGAGCAGTACTTC. Its translation: CASSGGTGAYYEQYF.

This chain links TRBV9 with TRBJ1-3; 7 nucleotides match TRBD1. J was trimmed by 4 bases and V by 4 bases; bases with no gene match: 11. This CDR3 spans 16 amino acids. The V gene's germline CDR1 is SGDLS and CDR2 YYNGEE. The CDR3, as DNA: TGTGCCAGCAGCCCGAGGGCGACAGGGCCCGGAAACACCATATATTTT. Amino acid sequence: CASSPRATGPGNTIYF. Full variable domain (remainder filled in from reference TRBV9 and TRBJ1-3): DSGVTQTPKHLITATGQRVTLRCSPRSGDLSVYWYQQSLDQGLQFLIQYYNGEERAKGNILERFSAQQFPDLHSELNLSSLELGDSALYFCASSPRATGPGNTIYFGEGSWLTVV.

The chain joins TRBV7-2 to TRBJ2-1, with 16 bases that match TRBD2. Germline assignment: CDR1 SGHTA and CDR2 FQGNSA. V was clipped by 5 bases and J by 6 bases; unmatched bases: 13. The CDR3 extends over 19 amino acids. The CDR3: CASSPGPGLAGGKVNEQFF. CDR3 nucleotide sequence: TGTGCCAGCAGCCCCGGGCCGGGACTAGCGGGGGGGAAGGTCAATGAGCAGTTCTTC. The entire variable domain, with the rest obtained from reference TRBV7-2 and TRBJ2-1, is as follows: GAGVSQSPSNKVTEKGKDVELRCDPISGHTALYWYRQSLGQGLEFLIYFQGNSAPDKSGLPSDRFSAERTGGSVSTLTIQRTQQEDSAVYLCASSPGPGLAGGKVNEQFFGPGTRLTVL.

The J gene is TRBJ2-5, the V gene TRBV18; TRBD2 matches 7 bases. This CDR3 has 13 residues. V lost 5 bases, J lost 5 bases, and 5 bases stayed unmatched. In germline, CDR1 is KGHSH, CDR2 LQKENI. In nucleotides, the CDR3 is TGTGCCAGCTCATCCGGACTAGGGGAGACCCAGTACTTC. Its protein product is CASSSGLGETQYF.

The gene calls are TRBV5-6 and TRBJ2-3; the D is unclear. The CDR3 covers 12 residues. With 0 bases removed from V and 5 bases from J, the gap between germline ends came to 4 bases. The germline V gene encodes CDR1 SGHDT and CDR2 YYEEEE. Here the CDR3 reads CASSLGGDTQYF. The CDR3 coding sequence is TGTGCCAGCAGCTTGGGGGGAGATACGCAGTATTTT.

V usage is TRBV6-1 and J usage is TRBJ2-3, with 7 bases lining up with TRBD1. Losses at the gene ends were 1 base for V and 3 bases for J; bases not matched to a gene: 4. Germline V CDR1 and CDR2: MNHNS, SASEGT. This CDR3 has 15 residues. CDR3 loop: CASSEGFRGTDTQYF. The CDR3 coding sequence is TGTGCCAGCAGTGAAGGCTTCAGGGGGACAGATACGCAGTATTTT.

This chain links TRBV3-1 (or the pseudogene TRBV3-2) with TRBJ1-3, with D tentatively TRBD1 (6 bases). Trimming left V 2 bases short and J 2 bases short, with 10 bases between. Germline CDR1 and CDR2: LGHDT and YNNKEL (reference sequence). The CDR3 is 15 residues long. CDR3 nucleotide sequence: TGTGCCAGCAGCCAAATGGGGGCCGCTGGAAACACCATATATTTT. This translates into CASSQMGAAGNTIYF.

V and J are TRBV14 and TRBJ2-1; D ambiguous. CDR3 length equals 16 residues. V lost 0 bases to trimming and J lost 0 bases, with 9 bases between them. The germline V gene encodes CDR1 SGHDN and CDR2 FVKESK. CDR3 amino acids: CASSQERAHSYNEQFF. The CDR3 DNA reads as TGTGCCAGCAGCCAAGAAAGGGCCCACTCCTACAATGAGCAGTTCTTC.

V and J are TRBV5-6 and TRBJ2-1; 7 bases agree with TRBD2. After removal of 2 bases from V and 9 bases from J, the junction contained 11 bases not matched to a gene. The CDR3 sequence is 15 residues long. Germline loops: CDR1 SGHDT, CDR2 YYEEEE. CDR3 DNA sequence: TGTGCCAGCAGCTTTTCAACTAGCGTGGTCGGTGAGCAGTTCTTC. As protein: CASSFSTSVVGEQFF.

The chain uses TRBV3-1 (or the pseudogene TRBV3-2) and TRBJ1-1; D is unresolved. The CDR3 length is 12 residues. Trimming stripped 4 bases from V and 5 bases from J, with 8 bases between. Germline CDR1 is LGHDT and CDR2 is YNNKEL (reference sequence). The DNA of the CDR3 is TGTGCCAGCAGCCGAGGACTAACTGAAGCTTTCTTT. As protein: CASSRGLTEAFF.

This clone has just one count. The chain links TRBV30 to TRBJ1-1; TRBD1 agrees at 7 bases. Germline V gene sequence: CDR1 GTSNPN, CDR2 SVGIG (reference sequence). The J segment lost 0 bases and the V segment lost 3 bases, leaving 7 bases of the junction unmatched. The CDR3 sequence is 15 residues long. The CDR3 sequence: CAWSRDRAMNTEAFF. CDR3 DNA: TGTGCCTGGAGCCGGGACAGAGCAATGAACACTGAAGCTTTCTTT.

This rearrangement joins TRBV14 to TRBJ2-7; the D gene is possibly TRBD1 (7 bases). Trimming stripped 1 base from V and 7 bases from J, with 11 bases between. The CDR3 has 13 amino acids. Germline V gene data show CDR1 as SGHDN and CDR2 as FVKESK. CDR3 in amino acids: CASSQGSGGEQYF. The DNA of the CDR3 is TGTGCCAGCAGCCAAGGCTCAGGGGGGGAGCAGTACTTC.

The chain is built from TRBV28 and TRBJ2-1, with 9 bases fitting TRBD2. Trimming removed 2 bases from V and 6 bases from J; junction bases left unmatched: 11. Germline-derived CDR1 and CDR2 are MDHEN and SYDVKM. This CDR3 has 17 residues. CDR3 amino acids: CASSLKSGGTSSNEQFF. The CDR3 DNA sequence: TGTGCCAGCAGTTTAAAGAGCGGGGGGACTTCTTCCAATGAGCAGTTCTTC.

The chain employs TRBV9 and TRBJ1-2; D is perhaps TRBD1 (5 bases). Germline lookup yields CDR1 SGDLS and CDR2 YYNGEE. Trimming cost V 0 bases and J 1 base, with 7 bases left between them. This CDR3 is 14 amino acids long. The CDR3 is CASSVGGDNYGYTF. CDR3 nucleotides: TGTGCCAGCAGCGTAGGGGGGGATAACTATGGCTACACCTTC. Supplemented by reference TRBV9 and TRBJ1-2, the full variable domain reads DSGVTQTPKHLITATGQRVTLRCSPRSGDLSVYWYQQSLDQGLQFLIQYYNGEERAKGNILERFSAQQFPDLHSELNLSSLELGDSALYFCASSVGGDNYGYTFGSGTRLTVV.

The chain carries TRBV5-1 and TRBJ1-1; maybe TRBD1 (5 bases). V lost 7 bases and J lost 2, with 15 bases in between. The germline gives CDR1 SGHRS, CDR2 YFSETQ. CDR3 size: 14 residues. This CDR3 reads CASHPGLLNTEAFF. The CDR3 coding sequence is TGCGCCAGCCACCCGGGACTGCTAAACACTGAAGCTTTCTTT.

The V gene is TRBV3-1 (or the pseudogene TRBV3-2), the J gene TRBJ1-6; possible D gene TRBD1, 5 bases. The length of the CDR3 is 15 residues. Germline V gene sequence: CDR1 LGHDT, CDR2 YNNKEL (reference sequence). The V and J ends lost 6 bases and 8 bases respectively, with 17 bases between them. The chain's CDR3 is CASRPPSGDDSPLHF. Here the CDR3 DNA reads TGTGCCAGCAGACCCCCGTCGGGGGACGATTCACCCCTCCACTTT.

CDR3 amino acids: CASSVSGTGPKAFF. CDR3 sequence (DNA): TGTGCCAGCAGCGTGTCAGGGACAGGGCCCAAAGCTTTCTTT. The chain is built from TRBV9 and TRBJ1-1; 9 bases map to TRBD1. The J segment lost 9 bases and the V segment lost 2 bases, leaving 8 bases of the junction unmatched. This CDR3 spans 14 amino acids. The germline gives CDR1 SGDLS, CDR2 YYNGEE. Full variable domain (outside the CDR3, taken from reference TRBV9 and TRBJ1-1): DSGVTQTPKHLITATGQRVTLRCSPRSGDLSVYWYQQSLDQGLQFLIQYYNGEERAKGNILERFSAQQFPDLHSELNLSSLELGDSALYFCASSVSGTGPKAFFGQGTRLTVV.

The V and J genes are TRBV6-5 and TRBJ2-4; TRBD1 is a possible D gene (6 bases). The CDR3 is made up of 15 amino acids. The germline V and J ends were trimmed by 6 bases and 7 bases, with 19 bases remaining between them. Germline V gives CDR1 MNHEY, CDR2 SVGAGI. DNA of the CDR3: TGTGCCAGCAGAAGGGAACTGCAGGGGTGGAACATTCAGTACTTC. This encodes CASRRELQGWNIQYF.

This clone was observed a single time. The chain carries TRBV12-5 and TRBJ1-2, with TRBD1 as a possible D gene (5 bases). V was shortened by 7 bases and J by 0 bases, with 12 bases between the two germline ends. Germline V CDR1 and CDR2: LGHNT, FRNRAP. The length of the CDR3 is 14 residues. The CDR3 nucleotides read TGTGCTAGTGACCGTCGACAGCCTAACTATGGCTACACCTTC. This translates into CASDRRQPNYGYTF.

This chain links TRBV18 with TRBJ1-5; TRBD1 might be the D (6 bases). This CDR3 comprises 16 residues. The V end was cut by 4 bases, the J end by 0 bases, with 13 bases between. Germline CDR1 and CDR2: KGHSH and LQKENI. The CDR3 sequence is CASSRGTQNSNQPQHF. DNA of the CDR3: TGTGCCAGCTCACGCGGGACACAAAATAGCAATCAGCCCCAGCATTTT.

The V call is TRBV5-3, the J call TRBJ1-6; D gene unclear. TRBV5-3 is given ORF status, its function remaining uncertain. The CDR3 spans 12 residues. V lost 10 bases to trimming and J lost 10 bases, with 15 bases between them. CDR3 amino acids: CAPPRVGSPLHF. For the CDR3, the DNA is TGTGCCCCCCCGCGAGTAGGGTCACCCCTCCACTTT.

The genes are TRBV27 and TRBJ2-2; unclear D gene. The V and J ends lost 2 bases and 4 bases respectively, with 5 bases between them. The CDR3 is 13 amino acids. In germline, CDR1 is MNHEY, CDR2 SMNVEV (reference sequence). CDR3 DNA sequence: TGTGCCAGCAGTTTAGAGGTCACCGGGGAGCTGTTTTTT. Translating it yields CASSLEVTGELFF.

The chain combines TRBV2 with TRBJ1-5, with a possible D match to TRBD1 (6 bases). CDR1 SNHLY and CDR2 FYNNEI come from the germline V gene. Trimming took 7 bases from V and 1 from J, leaving 14 bases between them. There are 15 residues in the CDR3. The DNA of the CDR3 is TGTGCCAGCACGGGGGGGGGCCCGAGCAATCAGCCCCAGCATTTT. It specifies CASTGGGPSNQPQHF.

The chain uses TRBV15 and TRBJ1-1; D is perhaps TRBD1 (6 bases). V dropped 4 bases and J dropped 0 bases, with 15 bases sitting between them. Germline lookup yields CDR1 LNHNV and CDR2 YYDKDF (reference sequence). The CDR3 is 16 amino acids. As DNA, the CDR3 is TGTGCCACCAGCATTCGGACAGCCGTCATGAACACTGAAGCTTTCTTT. This translates into CATSIRTAVMNTEAFF.

V usage is TRBV5-1 and J usage is TRBJ2-7; the D gene is possibly TRBD1 (5 bases). Per germline, CDR1 SGHRS and CDR2 YFSETQ. The V end was cut by 3 bases, the J end by 4 bases, with 17 bases between. There are 15 residues in the CDR3. CDR3 amino acids: CASSSSAQGPYEQYF. CDR3 DNA sequence: TGCGCCAGCAGCTCCTCCGCCCAGGGTCCGTACGAGCAGTACTTC.